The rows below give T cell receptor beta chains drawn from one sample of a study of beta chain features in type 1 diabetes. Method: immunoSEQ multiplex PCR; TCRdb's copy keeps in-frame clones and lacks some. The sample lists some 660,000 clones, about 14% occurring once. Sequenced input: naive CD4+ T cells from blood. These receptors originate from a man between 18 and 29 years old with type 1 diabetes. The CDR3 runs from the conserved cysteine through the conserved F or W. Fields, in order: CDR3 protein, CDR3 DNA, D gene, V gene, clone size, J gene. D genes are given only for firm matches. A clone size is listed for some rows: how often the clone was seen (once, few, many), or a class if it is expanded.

cdr3_aa: CASTALGGGGETQYF
cdr3_nt: TGTGCCAGCACAGCACTCGGGGGAGGAGGAGAGACCCAGTACTTC
d_call: -
v_call: TRBV2
clone_size: few
j_call: TRBJ2-5

cdr3_aa: CASSLFYRDQETQYF
cdr3_nt: TGTGCCAGCAGTTTGTTCTACAGGGATCAAGAGACCCAGTACTTC
d_call: -
v_call: TRBV28
clone_size: -
j_call: TRBJ2-5

cdr3_aa: CAWFPGLAGGYEQFF
cdr3_nt: TGTGCCTGGTTTCCGGGACTAGCGGGAGGGTATGAGCAGTTCTTC
d_call: TRBD2
v_call: TRBV30
clone_size: -
j_call: TRBJ2-1

cdr3_aa: CAINSDKTYEQYF
cdr3_nt: TGTGCCATCAATTCGGACAAGACTTACGAGCAGTACTTC
d_call: -
v_call: TRBV10-3
clone_size: -
j_call: TRBJ2-7

cdr3_aa: CASSKGSSYEQYF
cdr3_nt: TGTGCCAGTAGTAAGGGCAGCTCCTACGAGCAGTACTTC
d_call: -
v_call: TRBV19
clone_size: few
j_call: TRBJ2-7

cdr3_aa: CASSFRQPSWGYTF
cdr3_nt: TGTGCCAGCAGCTTCCGCCAGCCGAGTTGGGGCTACACCTTC
d_call: -
v_call: TRBV7-2
clone_size: -
j_call: TRBJ1-2

cdr3_aa: CATRGGDEKLFF
cdr3_nt: TGTGCCACGCGAGGGGGTGACGAAAAACTGTTTTTT
d_call: -
v_call: TRBV25-1
clone_size: -
j_call: TRBJ1-4

cdr3_aa: CAWSYSNQPQHF
cdr3_nt: TGTGCCTGGAGCTATAGCAATCAGCCCCAGCATTTT
d_call: -
v_call: TRBV30
clone_size: -
j_call: TRBJ1-5

cdr3_aa: CASSFVRETYNEQFF
cdr3_nt: TGTGCCAGCAGCTTTGTCAGAGAGACCTACAATGAGCAGTTCTTC
d_call: -
v_call: TRBV7-9
clone_size: -
j_call: TRBJ2-1

cdr3_aa: CASSKRGDPAGEQYF
cdr3_nt: TGCGCCAGCAGTAAGAGAGGGGATCCGGCGGGGGAGCAGTACTTC
d_call: -
v_call: TRBV5-1
clone_size: -
j_call: TRBJ2-7

cdr3_aa: CASTDQMNTEAFF
cdr3_nt: TGTGCCAGCACCGACCAAATGAACACTGAAGCTTTCTTT
d_call: -
v_call: TRBV11-2
clone_size: few
j_call: TRBJ1-1

cdr3_aa: CAWKEGANEKLFF
cdr3_nt: TGTGCCTGGAAAGAAGGGGCGAATGAAAAACTGTTTTTT
d_call: -
v_call: TRBV30
clone_size: few
j_call: TRBJ1-4

cdr3_aa: CATDSLDSQETQYF
cdr3_nt: TGTGCCACCGATTCTTTAGACAGCCAAGAGACCCAGTACTTC
d_call: -
v_call: TRBV7-9
clone_size: -
j_call: TRBJ2-5

cdr3_aa: CASSHNGDVKPLHF
cdr3_nt: TGTGCCAGCAGCCACAACGGGGACGTGAAACCCCTCCACTTT
d_call: -
v_call: TRBV7-6
clone_size: -
j_call: TRBJ1-6

cdr3_aa: CASSLVGRVNTEAFF
cdr3_nt: TGTGCCAGCAGCTTGGTCGGCAGGGTTAACACTGAAGCTTTCTTT
d_call: -
v_call: TRBV5-5
clone_size: few
j_call: TRBJ1-1

cdr3_aa: CASSLSSTSGSPGANVLTF
cdr3_nt: TGTGCCAGCAGCTTAAGTTCGACTAGCGGGAGTCCTGGGGCCAACGTCCTGACTTTC
d_call: TRBD2
v_call: TRBV7-2
clone_size: few
j_call: TRBJ2-6

cdr3_aa: CASRMGIQETQYF
cdr3_nt: TGTGCCAGCAGGATGGGGATACAGGAGACCCAGTACTTC
d_call: -
v_call: TRBV6-5
clone_size: few
j_call: TRBJ2-5

cdr3_aa: CSAGIDTQYF
cdr3_nt: TGCAGTGCGGGCATCGATACGCAGTATTTT
d_call: -
v_call: TRBV20-1
clone_size: few
j_call: TRBJ2-3

cdr3_aa: CASSLDRSEAFF
cdr3_nt: TGCGCCAGCAGCTTGGATCGGTCTGAAGCTTTCTTT
d_call: -
v_call: TRBV5-1
clone_size: -
j_call: TRBJ1-1

cdr3_aa: CASSPSAGTEDTIYF
cdr3_nt: TGCGCCAGCAGCCCCTCTGCCGGGACAGAAGACACCATATATTTT
d_call: TRBD1
v_call: TRBV4-3
clone_size: few
j_call: TRBJ1-3

cdr3_aa: CASSFQAPRAQYF
cdr3_nt: TGTGCCAGCAGCTTCCAGGCGCCTAGGGCCCAGTACTTC
d_call: -
v_call: TRBV7-2
clone_size: -
j_call: TRBJ2-5

cdr3_aa: CASSSRLAGGLANEQFF
cdr3_nt: TGTGCCAGCAGCTCGCGACTAGCGGGGGGGCTGGCCAATGAGCAGTTCTTC
d_call: TRBD2
v_call: TRBV7-8
clone_size: -
j_call: TRBJ2-1

cdr3_aa: CSVDRQVYNEQFF
cdr3_nt: TGCAGCGTTGATAGGCAGGTCTACAATGAGCAGTTCTTC
d_call: -
v_call: TRBV29-1
clone_size: few
j_call: TRBJ2-1

cdr3_aa: CSVELTANTGELFF
cdr3_nt: TGCAGCGTTGAGTTAACAGCGAACACCGGGGAGCTGTTTTTT
d_call: -
v_call: TRBV29-1
clone_size: -
j_call: TRBJ2-2

cdr3_aa: CASSPLNTDTQYF
cdr3_nt: TGTGCCAGCAGCCCCCTTAACACAGATACGCAGTATTTT
d_call: -
v_call: TRBV7-2
clone_size: few
j_call: TRBJ2-3

cdr3_aa: CASSLQALAGGTQYF
cdr3_nt: TGTGCCAGCAGCCTCCAGGCCCTAGCGGGGGGCACGCAGTATTTT
d_call: TRBD2
v_call: TRBV7-3
clone_size: once
j_call: TRBJ2-3

cdr3_aa: CASSGRGRTETQYF
cdr3_nt: TGTGCCAGCAGCGGCAGGGGGCGCACGGAGACCCAGTACTTC
d_call: TRBD1
v_call: TRBV7-9
clone_size: few
j_call: TRBJ2-5

cdr3_aa: CAISDPGTGGRNEQFF
cdr3_nt: TGTGCCATCAGTGATCCCGGGACAGGGGGTCGAAATGAGCAGTTCTTC
d_call: TRBD1
v_call: TRBV10-3
clone_size: few
j_call: TRBJ2-1

cdr3_aa: CASGQGSKGTDTQYF
cdr3_nt: TGTGCCAGTGGACAGGGGTCTAAGGGCACAGATACGCAGTATTTT
d_call: TRBD1
v_call: TRBV9
clone_size: few
j_call: TRBJ2-3

cdr3_aa: CASSRTGGPDTQYF
cdr3_nt: TGTGCCAGCAGCCGTACAGGGGGCCCGGATACGCAGTATTTT
d_call: TRBD1
v_call: TRBV7-2
clone_size: -
j_call: TRBJ2-3

cdr3_aa: CASSLRGSQETQYF
cdr3_nt: TGTGCCAGCAGCTTGAGGGGCTCCCAAGAGACCCAGTACTTC
d_call: -
v_call: TRBV5-4
clone_size: few
j_call: TRBJ2-5

cdr3_aa: CASLLSGTGPYEQYF
cdr3_nt: TGTGCCAGCTTATTATCCGGGACAGGGCCCTACGAGCAGTACTTC
d_call: TRBD1
v_call: TRBV27
clone_size: few
j_call: TRBJ2-7

cdr3_aa: CASSSSGTSYEQYF
cdr3_nt: TGCGCCAGCAGTTCCTCCGGGACTTCCTACGAGCAGTACTTC
d_call: -
v_call: TRBV5-1
clone_size: -
j_call: TRBJ2-7

cdr3_aa: CASGLSTAYNRLTMSSAWEQFF
cdr3_nt: TGTGCTAGTGGTTTGTCGACGGCGTACAACCGCCTTACAATGAGCTCGGCTTGGGAGCAGTTCTTC
d_call: -
v_call: TRBV12-5
clone_size: few
j_call: TRBJ2-1

cdr3_aa: CSREGRSEQFF
cdr3_nt: TGCAGTCGGGAGGGCCGGAGTGAGCAGTTCTTC
d_call: TRBD2
v_call: TRBV20-1
clone_size: few
j_call: TRBJ2-1

cdr3_aa: CASSFGTSTDTQYF
cdr3_nt: TGTGCCAGCAGCTTCGGGACTAGCACAGATACGCAGTATTTT
d_call: -
v_call: TRBV7-2
clone_size: -
j_call: TRBJ2-3

cdr3_aa: CSATINEQFF
cdr3_nt: TGCAGTGCTACCATAAATGAGCAGTTCTTC
d_call: -
v_call: TRBV20-1
clone_size: few
j_call: TRBJ2-1

cdr3_aa: CASVPGLAGWEFF
cdr3_nt: TGTGCCAGCGTACCGGGACTAGCGGGATGGGAGTTCTTC
d_call: TRBD2
v_call: TRBV2
clone_size: -
j_call: TRBJ2-1

cdr3_aa: CASSRTSGRSGNEQFF
cdr3_nt: TGTGCCAGCAGTCGCACGTCCGGGAGATCAGGCAATGAGCAGTTCTTC
d_call: -
v_call: TRBV4-2
clone_size: few
j_call: TRBJ2-1

cdr3_aa: CASSSHGSGDNEQFF
cdr3_nt: TGTGCCAGCAGCTCCCATGGGAGCGGGGACAATGAGCAGTTCTTC
d_call: TRBD2
v_call: TRBV6-6
clone_size: -
j_call: TRBJ2-1

cdr3_aa: CASSVGVGLNTEAFF
cdr3_nt: TGTGCCAGCAGCGTAGGTGTGGGTCTGAACACTGAAGCTTTCTTT
d_call: -
v_call: TRBV9
clone_size: -
j_call: TRBJ1-1

cdr3_aa: CAWSPRGPEAFF
cdr3_nt: TGTGCCTGGAGCCCCAGGGGCCCTGAAGCTTTCTTT
d_call: -
v_call: TRBV30
clone_size: few
j_call: TRBJ1-1

cdr3_aa: CSARAGGEAFF
cdr3_nt: TGCAGTGCTAGAGCGGGGGGCGAAGCTTTCTTT
d_call: -
v_call: TRBV20-1
clone_size: few
j_call: TRBJ1-1

cdr3_aa: CASSLVAGTPREQFF
cdr3_nt: TGTGCCAGCAGCTTAGTAGCGGGGACCCCGAGGGAGCAGTTCTTC
d_call: TRBD2
v_call: TRBV7-2
clone_size: few
j_call: TRBJ2-1

cdr3_aa: CASSVMPNTGELFF
cdr3_nt: TGTGCCAGCAGCGTAATGCCTAACACCGGGGAGCTGTTTTTT
d_call: -
v_call: TRBV9
clone_size: few
j_call: TRBJ2-2

cdr3_aa: CALTAAGQPQHF
cdr3_nt: TGTGCCCTCACAGCGGCGGGTCAGCCCCAGCATTTT
d_call: -
v_call: TRBV10-3
clone_size: -
j_call: TRBJ1-5

cdr3_aa: CASSRTGPTEAFF
cdr3_nt: TGTGCCAGCAGCAGGACAGGGCCAACTGAAGCTTTCTTT
d_call: TRBD1
v_call: TRBV7-9
clone_size: few
j_call: TRBJ1-1

cdr3_aa: CAWTLQRTEAFF
cdr3_nt: TGTGCCTGGACCCTCCAGCGCACTGAAGCTTTCTTT
d_call: -
v_call: TRBV30
clone_size: few
j_call: TRBJ1-1

cdr3_aa: CAWSTGDFGNQPQHF
cdr3_nt: TGTGCCTGGAGTACAGGGGACTTCGGCAATCAGCCCCAGCATTTT
d_call: TRBD1
v_call: TRBV30
clone_size: few
j_call: TRBJ1-5

cdr3_aa: CSARAGQTAFF
cdr3_nt: TGCAGTGCCAGGGCGGGACAGACGGCTTTCTTT
d_call: TRBD1
v_call: TRBV20-1
clone_size: few
j_call: TRBJ1-1

cdr3_aa: CASTPRATNTGELFF
cdr3_nt: TGTGCCAGCACCCCCAGGGCGACTAACACCGGGGAGCTGTTTTTT
d_call: -
v_call: TRBV28
clone_size: -
j_call: TRBJ2-2